Listed below are T cell receptor beta chains from one sample, sequenced in a study of blood T cell repertoires in COVID-19. Sequencing used immunoSEQ multiplex PCR; TCRdb keeps in-frame clones, though not all of them. Counted here are about 71,000 clones, 75% to 90% occurring once; the ten biggest clones make up roughly 2.3%. The sequencing input was peripheral blood. Source of these receptors: a human donor in a cohort sampled during active COVID-19. The CDR3 runs from the conserved cysteine through the conserved F or W. A D gene is named only where the DNA matches it firmly. A clone size is listed for some rows: how often the clone was seen (once, few, many), or a class if it is expanded.

>-|TRBV19|TRBJ2-2|TRBD1
TGTGCCAGAAGACAGGGGTCAACCGGGGAGCTGTTTTTT
CARRQGSTGELFF
>-|TRBV4-1|TRBJ2-5|-
TGCGCCAGCAGCCAAGACTCCAGGGCCCAAGGGGAGACCCAGTACTTC
CASSQDSRAQGETQYF
>-|TRBV11-2|TRBJ2-7|-
TGTGCCAGCACCTCCTCCTACGAGCAGTACTTC
CASTSSYEQYF
>-|TRBV7-2|TRBJ1-6|TRBD1
TGTGCCAGCAGCCCTGACAGGGGTCGAGGTTCACCCCTCCACTTT
CASSPDRGRGSPLHF
>-|TRBV28|TRBJ1-5|-
TGTGCCAGCAGTACCGGGGGGTTGTATCAGCCCCAGCATTTT
CASSTGGLYQPQHF
>-|TRBV7-9|TRBJ1-6|-
TGTGCCAGCAGCTTAGCGATAACAGCTTCACCCCTCCACTTT
CASSLAITASPLHF
>-|TRBV19|TRBJ1-1|TRBD1
TGTGCCAGTAAGCGCAGGGGGCGCGGCACTGAAGCTTTCTTT
CASKRRGRGTEAFF
>-|TRBV13|TRBJ2-7|-
TGTGCCACCGGAGGGACAGCTTTGACTGTGTCTATCGAGCAGTACTTC
CATGGTALTVSIEQYF
>-|TRBV9|TRBJ2-1|TRBD2
TGTGCCAGCAGCGTAACAGCGGGAGGGGGGGAGCAGTTCTTC
CASSVTAGGGEQFF
>-|TRBV4-2|TRBJ2-7|TRBD1
TGTGCCAGCAGCCATCCTCCGGGACAGGGGTTCAGCGAGCAGTACTTC
CASSHPPGQGFSEQYF
>-|TRBV5-1|TRBJ1-3|TRBD1
TGCGCCAGCAGCGGGGGACAGGGGGGAAACACCATATATTTT
CASSGGQGGNTIYF
>-|TRBV4-3|TRBJ2-6|-
TGCGCCAGCAGCTTAGATGTCACCCGCTCTGGGGCCAACGTCCTGACTTTC
CASSLDVTRSGANVLTF
>-|TRBV9|TRBJ2-2|TRBD2
TGTGCCAGCAGCTTCCTACTAGCGGGAGGACGAACCGGGGAGCTGTTTTTT
CASSFLLAGGRTGELFF
>-|TRBV27|TRBJ2-7|TRBD2
TGTGCCAGCAGTCGGGCCCTTACAGCGGGGGGTTACGAGCAGTACTTC
CASSRALTAGGYEQYF
>-|TRBV11-2|TRBJ1-2|TRBD1
TGTGCCAGCAGCTTATTGAGGCAGGGGGCATGGGGCTACACCTTC
CASSLLRQGAWGYTF
>-|TRBV5-5|TRBJ1-5|TRBD1
TGTGCCAGCAGCTTGAAAACAGGGGGCGAGGGCAATCAGCCCCAGCATTTT
CASSLKTGGEGNQPQHF
>-|TRBV29-1|TRBJ1-4|-
TGCAGCGTTGAAGAGTCGGGCAGGGGTGAAAAACTGTTTTTT
CSVEESGRGEKLFF
>many|TRBV5-6|TRBJ2-7|TRBD1
TGTGCCAGCAGCTTTGGGGGACAGACCTACGAGCAGTACTTC
CASSFGGQTYEQYF